This T cell receptor beta chain was obtained from a study of radiotherapy plus CTLA-4 blockade in lung cancer. General study results and limits: After radiotherapy and ipilimumab, tumor-derived clones expanded in peripheral blood.

TCRdb's table, derived via immunoSEQ multiplex PCR, lists solely in-frame clones and lacks some. The sample yields some 64,000 clones, 60% to 80% seen once. A word on this clone: The antigen remains undetermined.

This sequence was found in a human donor with non-small cell lung cancer whose response to radiotherapy plus ipilimumab could not be evaluated. Some clones in this sample may be carry-over from other donors' samples. This specimen was peripheral blood, taken from a patient treated with radiotherapy plus ipilimumab.

Written as DNA, the CDR3 is TGTGCCAGCAGCACTCGGACAAGCCAGCCCCAGCATTTT. Translating it yields CASSTRTSQPQHF. The chain joins TRBV5-6 to TRBJ1-5; D possibly corresponds to TRBD1 (5 bases). Germline V gene data show CDR1 as SGHDT and CDR2 as YYEEEE. The CDR3 runs to 13 residues. V shed 4 bases and J shed 7 bases, with 12 bases lying between them.